These 21 T cell receptor beta chains were all obtained from the same sample, sequenced in a study of T cell clonality in common variable immunodeficiency (dated by TCRdb to about 2015). The research as a whole found: CVID TCRbeta sequences were reported to have fewer deletions and N-nucleotide insertions and to lack highly modified clones with 13 or more V deletions.

Their antigen targets remain unknown. Library preparation was by the immunoSEQ multiplex PCR assay. Held by TCRdb, this immuneACCESS table contains in-frame sequences only and omits some clones. Under half of the omission traces to an unresolved V gene where checked; the cause of the rest is unknown. The sample comprises more than 25,000 clones, and every one was counted more than once. The ten largest clones represent 3.5% to 4.5% of the sample. The sequenced sample consisted of peripheral blood mononuclear cells. The receptors were sampled from a human donor with common variable immunodeficiency.

Concerning this clone itself: Sequencing ends 3 residues short of the CDR3 end; the germline J gene provides the rest. This chain joins TRBV18 and TRBJ2-1; 7 positions match TRBD2. This CDR3 has 15 residues. V trimming: 2 bases; J trimming: 0 bases; junction bases outside the gene matches: 1. The germline V gene has CDR1 KGHSH and CDR2 LQKENI. CDR3 sequence reads: CASSPGRGSYNEQFF. The sequenced CDR3 bases are TGTGCCAGCTCACCAGGGAGGGGCTCCTACAATGAG.

This clone was seen a few times. The missing CDR3 end, 3 residues past where the read stops, is filled in from the germline J gene. V and J are TRBV5-1 and TRBJ2-1; 9 bases align to TRBD2. The CDR3 has 16 amino acids. V dropped 4 bases and J dropped 4; count of bases not matched to a gene: 9. CDR1 and CDR2 from the germline V gene are SGHRS and YFSETQ. The covered CDR3 bases are TGCGCCAGCAGCGAACAATTAGCGGGAGTGTACAATGAG. Its translation is CASSEQLAGVYNE. The full-length CDR3 reads as CASSEQLAGVYNEQFF.

Relative to its sample, this clone is medium-sized. The DNA ends 3 residues before the CDR3 does, and the rest of the CDR3 is filled in from the germline J gene. The chain links TRBV19 to TRBJ1-1; 7 nucleotides match TRBD1. This CDR3 region has 14 residues. Trimming took 7 bases from V and 0 from J; bases not matched to a gene: 5. Per germline, CDR1 LNHDA and CDR2 SQIVND (reference sequence). The DNA read from the CDR3 is TGTGCCAGTAAGATCGGACAGGTGAACACTGAA. Its protein is CASKIGQVNTE. The full CDR3 reads CASKIGQVNTEAFF.

The table lists this clone with a few counts. The CDR3 end falls 3 residues outside the read, so it is completed with the germline J gene. The chain employs TRBV7-8 and TRBJ1-1, with 8 bases fitting TRBD1. CDR1 SGHVS and CDR2 FQNEAQ come from the germline V gene. The CDR3 loop spans 15 amino acids. V gave up 4 bases and J gave up 6 bases; unmatched junction bases: 10. Partial CDR3 DNA: TGTGCCAGCAGCTCCCGGACAGGGAATATTGCTGAA. The encoded protein is CASSSRTGNIAE. The full-length CDR3 reads as CASSSRTGNIAEAFF. The variable domain in full, completed from reference TRBV7-8 and TRBJ1-1, reads GAGVSQSPRYKVAKRGQDVALRCDPISGHVSLFWYQQALGQGPEFLTYFQNEAQLDKSGLPSDRFFAERPEGSVSTLKIQRTQQEDSAVYLCASSSRTGNIAEAFFGQGTRLTVV.

Note on this clone: The CDR3 goes on 3 residues after the read ends, and that part is filled in from the germline J gene. J is TRBJ1-5 and V is TRBV7-7; tentatively, D is TRBD1 (6 bases). This CDR3 is 13 amino acids long. CDR1 and CDR2 (germline): SSHAT, FNYEAQ (reference sequence). V lost 5 bases to trimming and J lost 7 bases, with 12 bases between them. The CDR3 sequence: CASSQGQGQPQHF. The part of the CDR3 DNA that was read is TGTGCCAGCAGCCAGGGGCAGGGGCAGCCC.

The table lists this clone with a few counts. Read sequence stops 3 residues before the CDR3 end, and the germline J gene provides the missing end. The rearrangement joins TRBV7-8 to TRBJ2-7, with D maybe TRBD1 (9 bases). The germline V gene encodes CDR1 SGHVS and CDR2 FQNEAQ. V lost 5 bases to trimming and J lost 3 bases, with 26 bases between them. The CDR3 sequence is 18 residues long. CDR3 bases read: TGTGCCAGCAGCATCCGGGACAGGGATGGACTAGCTAGCTACGAG. Translation gives CASSIRDRDGLASYE. The entire CDR3 protein is CASSIRDRDGLASYEQYF.

Turning to this clone: The read is 3 residues too short to cover the CDR3 end, so that end is filled in from the germline J gene. V usage is TRBV5-1 and J usage is TRBJ2-2; D might be TRBD1 (6 bases). The CDR3 length is 15 residues. The V and J ends lost 3 bases and 4 bases respectively, with 13 bases between them. Germline V gene lookup returns CDR1 SGHRS and CDR2 YFSETQ. Incomplete CDR3 DNA: TGCGCCAGCAGCTCCATCCAGGGGAGCACCGGGGAG. The encoded protein is CASSSIQGSTGE. The entire CDR3 reads CASSSIQGSTGELFF.

With respect to this clone: The CDR3 end is not reached by the read, which stops 3 residues before it; the germline J gene fills it in. The chain is built from TRBV20-1 and TRBJ2-5; a possible D gene is TRBD1 (5 bases). Germline V gene sequence: CDR1 DFQATT, CDR2 SNEGSKA (reference sequence). There are 15 residues in the CDR3. Trimming pared 3 bases from V and 5 bases from J, leaving 19 bases between. The CDR3 spells CSARVLAQGLETQYF. The sequenced CDR3 bases are TGCAGTGCTAGGGTTCTCGCCCAGGGCTTGGAGACC.

This clone was recorded many times. The CDR3 goes on 3 residues after the read ends, and that part is filled in from the germline J gene. The chain carries TRBV12-3 or TRBV12-4 and TRBJ2-3; D is perhaps TRBD2 (5 bases). This CDR3 spans 14 amino acids. V dropped 2 bases and J dropped 0 bases, with 6 bases sitting between them. The CDR3 bases that were read are TGTGCCAGCAGTTTAAGCGGAAGCACAGATACG. The encoded protein is CASSLSGSTDT. The entire CDR3 protein reads CASSLSGSTDTQYF.

To note about this clone: The CDR3 extends 3 residues past the end of the read, so its final part is completed from the germline J gene. The rearrangement uses TRBV30 and TRBJ2-7; the match to TRBD1 covers 7 bases. The CDR3 covers 13 residues. The V gene's germline CDR1 is GTSNPN and CDR2 SVGIG (reference sequence). V lost 4 bases to trimming and J lost 2 bases; unmatched junction nucleotides: 5. The DNA read from the CDR3 is TGTGCCTGGAAAACAGGGGCCCCCTACGAG. This encodes CAWKTGAPYE. The full-length CDR3 reads as CAWKTGAPYEQYF. Using reference TRBV30 and TRBJ2-7 for the parts outside the CDR3, the full variable domain is SQTIHQWPATLVQPVGSPLSLECTVEGTSNPNLYWYRQAAGRGLQLLFYSVGIGQISSEVPQNLSASRPQDRQFILSSKKLLLSDSGFYLCAWKTGAPYEQYFGPGTRLTVT.

In regard to this clone: The CDR3 end is not reached by the read, which stops 3 residues before it; the germline J gene fills it in. V and J are TRBV30 and TRBJ1-4; D is perhaps TRBD1 (5 bases). Trimming took 2 bases from V and 8 from J, leaving 18 bases between them. The CDR3 covers 15 residues. Germline values: CDR1 GTSNPN, CDR2 SVGIG (reference sequence). The CDR3 bases that were read are TGTGCCTGGAGTCCAAGCGGGACCGTAGGAGAAAAA. Translating it yields CAWSPSGTVGEK. The whole CDR3 reads CAWSPSGTVGEKLFF.

This clone was seen many times. The read stops 3 residues short of the end of the CDR3; the missing end is completed from the germline J gene. This chain links TRBV10-3 with TRBJ2-3; TRBD2 aligns across 8 bases. The CDR3 spans 16 residues. With V trimmed by 7 bases and J by 4 bases, 13 bases remained unmatched. CDR1 and CDR2 from the germline V gene are ENHRY and SYGVKD. The part of the CDR3 DNA that was read is TGTGCCATCATGGAGAGAGCGGGAGAGTCGGCAGATACG. Translated, it gives CAIMERAGESADT. The whole CDR3 protein reads CAIMERAGESADTQYF.

This clone was seen a few times. Coverage ceases 3 residues before the CDR3 finishes, and the germline J gene fills in the end. The chain joins TRBV7-6 to TRBJ2-3, with D tentatively TRBD2 (5 bases). From germline, CDR1 is SGHVS and CDR2 FNYEAQ. The CDR3 is made up of 16 amino acids. V lost 5 bases and J 5 bases, leaving 20 bases between the germline ends. Here the CDR3 reads CASSPSLPGLVDTQYF. CDR3 DNA (partial): TGTGCCAGCAGCCCCTCCCTCCCAGGACTGGTAGATACG.

In this sample, this clone is medium-sized. The read terminates 3 residues before the CDR3 end, so the remaining end is supplied by the germline J gene. The chain carries TRBV18 and TRBJ2-3; 10 nucleotides align to TRBD2. The trim removed 1 base at V and 1 base at J, leaving 5 bases unmatched. This CDR3 is built from 17 residues. The germline gives CDR1 KGHSH, CDR2 LQKENI. The DNA read from the CDR3 is TGTGCCAGCTCACCACTGTCTAGCGGGAGCGGCACAGATACG. Translated, it gives CASSPLSSGSGTDT. The whole CDR3 protein reads CASSPLSSGSGTDTQYF. Variable domain in full (rest from reference TRBV18 and TRBJ2-3): NAGVMQNPRHLVRRRGQEARLRCSPMKGHSHVYWYRQLPEEGLKFMVYLQKENIIDESGMPKERFSAEFPKEGPSILRIQQVVRGDSAAYFCASSPLSSGSGTDTQYFGPGTRLTVL.

This clone has a handful of counts. The CDR3 goes on 3 residues after the read ends, and that part is filled in from the germline J gene. This rearrangement joins TRBV7-9 to TRBJ1-2, with 7 bases identical to TRBD1. Per germline, CDR1 SEHNR and CDR2 FQNEAQ (reference sequence). This CDR3 is 15 amino acids long. Losses at the gene ends were 1 base for V and 0 bases for J; bases not matched to a gene: 2. Incomplete CDR3 DNA: TGTGCCAGCAGCTTAGAGGGGACAGCTAACTATGGC. It encodes CASSLEGTANYG. In full, the CDR3 is CASSLEGTANYGYTF.

To note about this clone: Read data end 3 residues before the CDR3 end; the end is taken from the germline J gene. This chain joins TRBV6-2 or TRBV6-3 and TRBJ1-1; no reliable D call. Germline loops: CDR1 MNHEY, CDR2 SVGEGT. The CDR3 sequence is 17 residues long. Trimming left V 2 bases short and J 0 bases short, with 16 bases between. The CDR3 sequence is CASSYLVTVGVNTEAFF. The sequenced CDR3 bases are TGTGCCAGCAGTTACCTCGTCACAGTCGGGGTGAACACTGAA.

This clone was picked up many times. The sequence runs out 3 residues before the end of the CDR3; the remainder is reconstructed from the germline J gene. The chain has TRBV20-1 and TRBJ2-3, with 10 bases that match TRBD2. Germline assignment: CDR1 DFQATT and CDR2 SNEGSKA (reference sequence). There are 16 residues in the CDR3. The V gene end was trimmed by 0 bases and the J gene end by 3 bases; junction bases not matched to a gene: 6. The CDR3: CSARDPRTSGTDTQYF. CDR3 bases read: TGCAGTGCTAGAGACCCTAGGACTAGCGGAACAGATACG.

This clone appeared many times. The read falls 3 residues short of the CDR3 end, and the missing part is taken from the germline J gene. The chain carries TRBV4-1 and TRBJ2-2, with TRBD2 identical over 12 bases. The CDR3 has 18 residues. The V and J ends lost 1 base and 5 bases, in that order; junction bases with no gene match: 8. CDR1 is MGHRA, CDR2 YSYEKL, per germline. This chain's CDR3 is CASSQGQLAGGRTGELFF. CDR3 DNA (partial): TGCGCCAGCAGCCAAGGCCAGCTAGCGGGAGGGCGGACCGGGGAG.

Partial CDR3 DNA: TGTGCCAGCTCACTCGGGGCAGGGGAGAGAAATAGCAATCAGCCC. Amino acids: CASSLGAGERNSNQP. The whole CDR3 protein reads CASSLGAGERNSNQPQHF. The rearrangement links TRBV18 to TRBJ1-5; D perhaps matches TRBD1 (6 bases). The read halts 3 residues ahead of the CDR3 end, with the missing end drawn from the germline J gene. Germline V gene data show CDR1 as KGHSH and CDR2 as LQKENI. V shed 4 bases and J shed 0 bases, with 19 bases lying between them. CDR3 length: 18 residues.

On this clone: The CDR3 end is not reached by the read, which stops 3 residues before it; the germline J gene fills it in. The chain combines TRBV19 with TRBJ1-4; perhaps TRBD1 as D (6 bases). With 4 bases removed from V and 5 bases from J, the gap between germline ends came to 11 bases. The CDR3 has 14 residues. In germline, CDR1 is LNHDA, CDR2 SQIVND (reference sequence). The covered CDR3 bases are TGTGCCAGTAGTAGGGGGCGTTGGAATGAAAAA. Protein sequence: CASSRGRWNEK. The whole CDR3 protein is CASSRGRWNEKLFF.

This clone was found a few times. The sequenced fragment ends 3 residues before the CDR3 boundary, so the rest is inferred from the germline J gene. V is TRBV2 and J is TRBJ1-5; no clear D gene. Trimming shortened V by 3 bases and J by 3 bases, and 6 bases separated the two germline ends. The CDR3 has 13 amino acids. CDR1 is SNHLY and CDR2 is FYNNEI in the germline V gene. Partial CDR3 DNA: TGTGCCAGCAGTGACCAGATCAATCAGCCC. It encodes CASSDQINQP. The complete CDR3 sequence is CASSDQINQPQHF.